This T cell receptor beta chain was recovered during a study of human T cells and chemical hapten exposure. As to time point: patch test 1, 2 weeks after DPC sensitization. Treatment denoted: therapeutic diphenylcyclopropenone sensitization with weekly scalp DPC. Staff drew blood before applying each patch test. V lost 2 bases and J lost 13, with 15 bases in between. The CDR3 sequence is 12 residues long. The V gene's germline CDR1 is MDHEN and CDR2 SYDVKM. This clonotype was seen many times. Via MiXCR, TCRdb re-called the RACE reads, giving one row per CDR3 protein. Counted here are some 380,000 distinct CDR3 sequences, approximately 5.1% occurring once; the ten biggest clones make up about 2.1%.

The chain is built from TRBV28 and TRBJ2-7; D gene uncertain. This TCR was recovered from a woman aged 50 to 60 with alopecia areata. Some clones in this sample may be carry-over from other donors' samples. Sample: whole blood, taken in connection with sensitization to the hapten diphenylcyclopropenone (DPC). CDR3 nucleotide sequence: TGTGCCAGCAGTTTAGCGGTCAGCCTCGTATACTTC. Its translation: CASSLAVSLVYF.